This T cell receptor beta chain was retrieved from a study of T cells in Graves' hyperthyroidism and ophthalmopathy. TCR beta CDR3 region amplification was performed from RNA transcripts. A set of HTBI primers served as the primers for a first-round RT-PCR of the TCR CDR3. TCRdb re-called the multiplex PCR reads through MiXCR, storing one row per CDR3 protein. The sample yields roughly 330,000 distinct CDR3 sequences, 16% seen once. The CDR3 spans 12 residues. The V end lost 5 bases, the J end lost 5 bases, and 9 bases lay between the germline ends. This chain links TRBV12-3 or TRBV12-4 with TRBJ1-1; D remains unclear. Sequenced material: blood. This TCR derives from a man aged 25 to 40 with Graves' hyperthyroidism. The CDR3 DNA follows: TGTGCCAGCAGTAACCTGAGGACTGAAGCTTTCTTT. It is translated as CASSNLRTEAFF.